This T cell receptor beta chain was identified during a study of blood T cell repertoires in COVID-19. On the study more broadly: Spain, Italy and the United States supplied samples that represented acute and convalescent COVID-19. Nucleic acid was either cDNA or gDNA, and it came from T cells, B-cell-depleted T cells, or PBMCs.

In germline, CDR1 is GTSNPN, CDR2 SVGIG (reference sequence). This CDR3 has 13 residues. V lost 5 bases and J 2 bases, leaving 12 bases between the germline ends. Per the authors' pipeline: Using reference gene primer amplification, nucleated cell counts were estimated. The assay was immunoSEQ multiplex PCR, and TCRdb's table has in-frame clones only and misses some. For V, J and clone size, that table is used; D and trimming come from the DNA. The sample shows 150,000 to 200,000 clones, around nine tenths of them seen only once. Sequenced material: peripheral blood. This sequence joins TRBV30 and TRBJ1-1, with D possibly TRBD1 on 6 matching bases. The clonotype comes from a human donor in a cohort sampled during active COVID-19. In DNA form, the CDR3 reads TGTGCCTGGCGACAGGAGCTAAACACTGAAGCTTTCTTT. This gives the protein CAWRQELNTEAFF.